This T cell receptor beta chain was recorded in a study of blood T cell repertoires in COVID-19. Looking at the study overall: Acute and convalescent COVID-19 specimens originated in the United States, Italy and Spain.

Assay used: immunoSEQ multiplex PCR; TCRdb lists only in-frame clones, some missing. The data hold roughly 520,000 clones, with 88% observed a single time. Germline values: CDR1 KGHSH, CDR2 LQKENI. Trimming removed 0 bases from V and 7 bases from J, with 6 bases in between. This CDR3 is 12 amino acids long. This clone was counted a few times. Sequencing was performed on PBMCs or T cells enriched from blood (not recorded which). The rearrangement joins TRBV18 to TRBJ1-2, with D maybe TRBD1 (6 bases). This clonotype originated in a woman aged 35 to 49 who had recovered from COVID-19. In DNA, the CDR3 is TGTGCCAGCTCACCACCAGGGGGTGGCTACACCTTC. Protein: CASSPPGGGYTF.